This TCR beta chain was found in a study of cytomegalovirus exposure and HLA in healthy donors. Use of 60 Vbeta and 13 Jbeta primers characterized the PCR. The repertoire was sequenced with immunoSEQ multiplex PCR; TCRdb's copy has only in-frame clones and lacks some. This sample has just over 200,000 clones, with 75% to 85% found just once. Points from the study as a whole: A previous analysis found most TCR beta V segments productive roughly 90% or roughly 30% of the time.

As concerns this clone: Its matching antigen is unknown.

Germline lookup yields CDR1 MNHEY and CDR2 SMNVEV (reference sequence). The length of the CDR3 is 13 residues. V lost 8 bases, J lost 1 base, and 12 bases lay in between. This chain links TRBV27 with TRBJ2-7; TRBD2 is a possible D gene (6 bases). This receptor was identified in a woman between 40 and 50 years old in good health and CMV-seronegative. Sequences were obtained from PBMCs. The CDR3: CASGMGGSYEQYF. The CDR3 DNA follows: TGTGCCAGCGGAATGGGGGGTTCCTACGAGCAGTACTTC.